Given below is one T cell receptor beta chain in context. What it binds is not known. Profiling relied on immunoSEQ multiplex PCR, and the TCRdb table lists in-frame clones only, not all of them. The sample records about 2.4 million clones, roughly 92% being singletons. Germline-derived CDR1 and CDR2 are MDHEN and SYDVKM. V was clipped by 3 bases and J by 0 bases, with 10 bases between them. CDR3 length: 15 residues. This sample is drawn from a study of shared clonotypes between healthy human individuals. The overall study: For every donor, three CD4 naive, three CD4 memory, two CD8 naive and one CD8 memory plates were used. Study-level findings and limits: Roughly 5% of naive CD4 clonotypes were shared across four donors. A reduction in generation probabilities was seen for non-shared clonotypes relative to those shared by all four donors. Owing to a small donor count, the genetic and exposure-history diversity represented was limited.

This TCR came from a man aged 18 to 30 in good health. Specimen: naive CD4+ T cells sorted from blood. Subset of the sample: CD45RA+ positively selected. V usage is TRBV28 and J usage is TRBJ2-3; D possibly corresponds to TRBD2 (5 bases). The CDR3 nucleotides are TGTGCCAGCAGTTTCAGAGGGCCTAGCACAGATACGCAGTATTTT. This codes for CASSFRGPSTDTQYF.